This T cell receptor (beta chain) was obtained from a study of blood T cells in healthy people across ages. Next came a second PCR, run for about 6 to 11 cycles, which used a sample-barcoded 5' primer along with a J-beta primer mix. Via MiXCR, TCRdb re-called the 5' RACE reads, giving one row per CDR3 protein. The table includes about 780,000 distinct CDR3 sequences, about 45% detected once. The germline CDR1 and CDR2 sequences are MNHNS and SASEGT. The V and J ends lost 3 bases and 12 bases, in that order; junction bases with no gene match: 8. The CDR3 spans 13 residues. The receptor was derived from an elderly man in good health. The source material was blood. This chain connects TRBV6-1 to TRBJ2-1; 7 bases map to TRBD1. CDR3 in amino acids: CASSDTGAFRQFF. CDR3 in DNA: TGTGCCAGCAGTGACACAGGGGCCTTTCGGCAGTTCTTC.